This T cell receptor (beta chain) is drawn from a study of CD8 T cells in ankylosing spondylitis. This clonotype occurred many times. What it binds is not known. TCRdb ran MiXCR on the 5' RACE reads and lists one entry per CDR3 protein. Here the sample spans 200,000 to 300,000 distinct CDR3 sequences, 20% to 30% being singletons. Study-wide points: Disease-linked clones displayed a CD8+ phenotype and appeared relatively rarely in peripheral blood.

This TCR derives from a male donor with ankylosing spondylitis or in good health (not recorded which). Material for sequencing was blood, either unsorted or a sorted T cell fraction (not recorded which).

The CDR3 spells CASSLTPTRVDGYTF. CDR3 DNA sequence: TGCGCCAGCAGCTTGACCCCTACCAGGGTGGATGGCTACACCTTC. V is TRBV5-1 and J is TRBJ1-2; possible D gene TRBD1, 5 bases. Germline-derived CDR1 and CDR2 are SGHRS and YFSETQ. This CDR3 is built from 15 residues. Trimming left V 1 base short and J 6 bases short, with 16 bases between.